This T cell receptor (beta chain) was identified in a study of T cell responses to AZD1222 COVID-19 vaccine (dated by TCRdb to 2020 to 2022). General notes on the study: TCR sequencing covered some 250 trial participants: 200 to 210 given two doses of AZD1222 and around 26 given two doses of MenACWY control vaccine. Enrollment into the trials was organized by age into subgroups of 18-55, 56-69 and 70-plus years, and those subgroups contained approximately 150, 30 and 60 TCR-sequenced participants, respectively. Points the paper makes about the study in general: Participants were mostly white British, with more females than males. The authors suggested clonal diversity may have been underestimated. CD4 TCRs associated with the vaccine covered the entire spike protein, and the dominant responses were in regions 160-218 and 743-854. No day 14 peak-response samples were available, so repertoires were characterized only after the peak T cell response. Spike-specific TCR breadth and depth rose significantly after two AZD1222 doses compared with day 0 and with MenACWY recipients. Epitopes outside the regions mutated in the B.1.351 and B.1.1.7 variants were reportedly recognized by nearly half of the unique spike-specific TCRs. Conclusions about previously exposed vaccinees are limited because only five to seven AZD1222 recipients were SARS-CoV-2 seropositive at baseline. The 56-69-year group was small, and its depth increase did not reach significance, likely because of low power.

The CDR3 regions of human TCRbeta chains were analyzed by immunosequencing. On the authors' methods: Repertoire TCRs were matched against a reference library of SARS-CoV-2-specific TCRs generated with the MIRA antigen-specificity platform. Breadth meant the fraction of unique TCRs that were SARS-CoV-2-associated, whereas depth meant the fraction of total T cells that were SARS-CoV-2-associated. Each spike-specific TCR was assigned to its reactive spike region and to a CD4 or CD8 class using the MIRA data. Log10-transformed breadth and depth values were compared by one-way ANOVA with Sidak's multiple comparisons tests. Here the immuneACCESS table is served through TCRdb, limited to in-frame sequences with V and J called. Missing clones are a known gap in these copies; in checked studies unresolved V genes cover under half, and the rest lacks a known reason. V, J and clone size derive from that table, while D and trimming were established from the DNA sequence. This sample is represented by roughly 120,000 clones; around 83% of them were singletons. About 2.9% of the sample goes to the ten largest clones.

Per the publication, the time point label means: about 28 days (+/-7) after the second vaccine dose. AZD1222 recipients whose second dose came at about 4 weeks and those whose second dose came at about 12 weeks were combined into one group, since spike-specific TCR depth and breadth did not differ between the two schedules. Samples from vaccinated people were obtained from the UK trials COV001 and COV002, which included a single-blind randomized controlled phase 2/3 trial of AZD1222 (ChAdOx1 nCoV-19) in healthy adults. Trial participant PBMC samples were collected at day 0 and day 28 after the second dose for TCRbeta chain sequencing. CDR1 and CDR2 are drawn from the germline V gene: KGHSH, LQKENI. Its CDR3 holds 15 amino acids, cysteine through phenylalanine. Only the CDR3 portion is preserved as DNA: 45 bases, with reading frame beginning at the first base. V is pruned by 0 bases and J by 8 bases, leaving 6 bases of the junction without a gene match.

A word on this clone: The clone's antigen remains unknown. Per-base quality was not reported, and no clone a single base away is much larger than it.

Recombination joined TRBV18 with TRBJ1-4; the junction holds 7 bases that match TRBD1. The origin of this receptor is an adult who received the AZD1222 COVID-19 vaccine. Specimen: peripheral blood, collected 28 days after the second AZD1222 dose. The DNA is as follows: TGTGCCAGCTCACCACCCGCAGGGGGACTCGAAAAACTGTTTTTT. This codes for CASSPPAGGLEKLFF. The full variable domain, with segments outside the CDR3 supplied by the reference TRBV18 and TRBJ1-4 proteins, appears as NAGVMQNPRHLVRRRGQEARLRCSPMKGHSHVYWYRQLPEEGLKFMVYLQKENIIDESGMPKERFSAEFPKEGPSILRIQQVVRGDSAAYFCASSPPAGGLEKLFFGSGTQLSVL.